This T cell receptor (beta chain) was profiled in a study of OX40 agonist ivuxolimab in advanced cancers. This CDR3 is 14 amino acids long. The V gene's germline CDR1 is SGHTA and CDR2 FQGTGA. V lost 6 bases, J lost 11 bases, and 6 bases stayed unmatched. Profiled with immunoSEQ multiplex PCR; TCRdb holds only in-frame clones, not every one. The sample has 55,000 to 70,000 clones, 70% to 90% seen once. In this sample, this clone turned up a few times. This TCR came from an adult with an advanced solid tumor such as melanoma, head and neck, liver or kidney cancer. The V and J genes are TRBV7-3 and TRBJ2-1; 14 positions match TRBD2. The sequenced sample was CD4+ or CD8+ T cells sorted from blood, obtained in a trial of the OX40 agonist ivuxolimab. CDR3 sequence: CASSLGTSGSKQFF. In nucleotides, the CDR3 is TGTGCCAGCAGTTTAGGGACTAGCGGGAGTAAGCAGTTCTTC.